Listed here are 15 T cell receptor beta chains from one sample, sequenced in a study of T-cell reconstitution after alpha-beta-depleted transplantation in children. TCRbeta library construction was performed incorporating unique molecular identifiers. TCRdb processed the PCR reads anew with MiXCR; each CDR3 protein has one entry. The repertoire holds about 610,000 distinct CDR3 sequences, 10% seen once, with roughly 4% in the top ten. The material sequenced was PBMCs from the stem cell graft donor, taken from the stem cell graft. All receptors come from a human donor who donated a stem cell graft to a child with acute myeloid leukemia.

The V gene is TRBV4-2, the J gene TRBJ2-7; a weak D match, TRBD1 (6 bases). This CDR3 region has 14 residues. Trimming stripped 4 bases from V and 6 bases from J, with 16 bases between. The germline V gene encodes CDR1 LGHNA and CDR2 YNFKEQ. This chain's CDR3 is CASSRQTGNGEQYF. The CDR3 region has the DNA TGTGCCAGCAGCCGACAAACAGGGAATGGCGAGCAGTACTTC.

This chain joins TRBV20-1 and TRBJ2-2; D call uncertain. The V end was cut by 1 base, the J end by 7 bases, with 7 bases between. In germline, CDR1 is DFQATT, CDR2 SNEGSKA (reference sequence). This CDR3 contains 12 residues. The chain's CDR3 is CSARVFNGELFF. CDR3 DNA: TGCAGTGCTAGAGTATTTAACGGGGAGCTGTTTTTT.

The J gene is TRBJ2-5, the V gene TRBV20-1; perhaps TRBD2 as D (6 bases). The CDR3 spans 13 residues. Trimming took off 2 bases at V and 5 bases at J, with 12 bases between the two ends. Germline lookup yields CDR1 DFQATT and CDR2 SNEGSKA (reference sequence). The CDR3 DNA sequence: TGCAGTGCTAGAAATCCTGGAGGGGAGACCCAGTACTTC. As protein: CSARNPGGETQYF.

This clonotype was picked up a small number of times. The V call is TRBV15, the J call TRBJ1-1, with 10 bases matching TRBD1. The junction had 2 bases not matched to a gene; V was cut back by 0 bases and J by 1 base. CDR3 size: 16 residues. The V gene's germline CDR1 is LNHNV and CDR2 YYDKDF (reference sequence). The CDR3, as DNA: TGTGCCACCAGCAGAGACCGGGACAGGGGGAACACTGAAGCTTTCTTT. Protein product: CATSRDRDRGNTEAFF.

This chain joins TRBV12-3 or TRBV12-4 and TRBJ1-1, with D unresolved. Between the trimmed V and J ends, which lost 2 bases and 4 bases, there was a span of 11 bases. This CDR3 contains 14 residues. The CDR3 region is CASSLRERVTEAFF. The CDR3 DNA sequence: TGTGCCAGCAGTTTAAGGGAGAGAGTCACTGAAGCTTTCTTT.

The gene calls are TRBV7-3 and TRBJ2-2, with 9 positions matching TRBD1. The CDR3 consists of 18 residues. The germline CDR1 and CDR2 sequences are SGHTA and FQGTGA. J was trimmed by 4 bases and V by 3 bases; bases with no gene match: 12. This CDR3 reads CASSFLPGQGGGTGELFF. The CDR3 DNA follows: TGTGCCAGCAGCTTTCTACCGGGACAGGGAGGCGGCACCGGGGAGCTGTTTTTT.

The chain has TRBV7-3 and TRBJ2-5; D could derive from TRBD1 or TRBD2 (6 bases each). Trimming shortened V by 6 bases and J by 4 bases, and 12 bases separated the two germline ends. The V gene's germline CDR1 is SGHTA and CDR2 FQGTGA. The CDR3 totals 13 residues. The CDR3 region has the DNA TGTGCCAGCAGGTCTCCGGGGGCAGAGACCCAGTACTTC. It specifies CASRSPGAETQYF.

A single count supports this clonotype. The chain joins TRBV9 to TRBJ2-2; D may be TRBD1 (6 bases). CDR1 is SGDLS, CDR2 YYNGEE, per germline. V dropped 3 bases and J dropped 6 bases, with 12 bases sitting between them. This CDR3 contains 14 residues. CDR3 residues: CASSAHEGAGELFF. CDR3 in DNA: TGTGCCAGCAGCGCCCACGAGGGGGCCGGGGAGCTGTTTTTT.

The chain recombines TRBV5-1 with TRBJ1-1, with 8 bases lining up with TRBD1. The CDR3 extends over 15 amino acids. CDR1 is SGHRS, CDR2 YFSETQ, per germline. V was pared by 3 bases and J by 6 bases, with 10 bases of the junction left unmatched. This CDR3 is CASSSKTGDGSEAFF. The CDR3 DNA sequence: TGCGCCAGCAGCTCCAAGACAGGGGATGGATCTGAAGCTTTCTTT.

This sequence joins TRBV20-1 and TRBJ2-7, with TRBD2 matching over 7 bases. V gave up 4 bases and J gave up 2 bases; unmatched junction bases: 5. Germline CDR1 reads DFQATT; CDR2 reads SNEGSKA (reference sequence). The CDR3 totals 13 residues. CDR3 sequence reads: CSAKTGTTYEQYF. The DNA of the CDR3 is TGCAGTGCTAAAACCGGGACTACCTACGAGCAGTACTTC.

Ten or more counts support this clonotype. The V gene is TRBV18, the J gene TRBJ2-7; D gene uncertain. Trimming took 1 base from V and 6 from J, leaving 13 bases between them. CDR1 and CDR2 from the germline V gene are KGHSH and LQKENI. The CDR3 is made up of 14 amino acids. CDR3 DNA: TGTGCCAGCTCACCACGAGTGGAGCTAGGCGAGCAGTACTTC. This encodes CASSPRVELGEQYF.

This clonotype was observed many times. CDR3 DNA sequence: TGTGCCAGCAAGAGACAGGCCTTGACTTACCTGTACTTC. Its translation is CASKRQALTYLYF. V usage is TRBV12-3 or TRBV12-4 and J usage is TRBJ2-7; possible D gene TRBD1, 6 bases. The germline V and J ends were trimmed by 7 bases and 12 bases, with 22 bases remaining between them. This CDR3 contains 13 residues.

V usage is TRBV20-1 and J usage is TRBJ2-1, with 12 positions matching TRBD2. V was pared by 2 bases and J by 8 bases, with 10 bases of the junction left unmatched. From germline, CDR1 is DFQATT and CDR2 SNEGSKA (reference sequence). The CDR3 is made up of 16 amino acids. The CDR3 region has the DNA TGCAGTGCTAGACGATCGACTAGCGGGAGAGGGGATGAGCAGTTCTTC. Its translation is CSARRSTSGRGDEQFF.

This clonotype was counted ten times or more. The V and J genes are TRBV12-3 or TRBV12-4 and TRBJ2-4; 7 bases are a match to TRBD1. The CDR3 sequence is 14 residues long. The J segment lost 3 bases and the V segment lost 6 bases, leaving 5 bases of the junction unmatched. CDR3 residues: CASRTTGVKNIQYF. The CDR3, as DNA: TGTGCCAGCAGGACTACAGGGGTCAAAAACATTCAGTACTTC.

There are many counts of this clonotype. V usage is TRBV7-9 and J usage is TRBJ2-3; possibly TRBD2 for D (5 bases). V was trimmed by 5 bases and J by 6 bases, leaving 15 bases between them. The CDR3 sequence is 14 residues long. Germline V gene lookup returns CDR1 SEHNR and CDR2 FQNEAQ (reference sequence). As DNA, the CDR3 is TGTGCCAGCAGCCCGTGGGAGCCTCGGGATACGCAGTATTTT. Encoded protein: CASSPWEPRDTQYF.